This TCR beta chain was profiled in a study of shared clonotypes between healthy human individuals. Turning to the study itself: Ranging from 18 to 49 in age, donors were a couple of women and a few men. Every donor yielded three CD4 naive, three CD4 memory, two CD8 naive and one CD8 memory plate. Study observations and caveats: Relative to their counterparts shared across all four donors, non-shared clonotypes exhibited diminished generation probabilities. Between a handful of donors, naive CD4 clonotypes were shared at a level of around 5.1%.

Details on this clone: Its specificity is not known.

Sequencing was performed with immunoSEQ multiplex PCR; in TCRdb, only in-frame clones are kept and a portion is missing. The repertoire holds about 2.2 million clones, 90% to 95% seen once, with 1.5% to 2% in the top ten. Germline CDR1 and CDR2: MNHEY and SMNVEV (reference sequence). CDR3 length equals 13 residues. Naive CD8 isolation took CD45RO-negative cells positively selected for CCR7 and excluded terminally differentiated effector memory CD45RA+ cells. Input material: naive CD8+ T cells from PBMCs. The chain uses TRBV27 and TRBJ2-5, with D hard to call. The assigned J gene may be wrong: the sequence end matches TRBJ2-7 better. This TCR came from a man younger than 35 in good health. Some clones in this sample may be carry-over from other donors' samples. The CDR3 sequence is CASALGPTYEQYF. CDR3 in DNA: TGTGCCAGCGCCTTAGGGCCCACCTACGAGCAGTACTTC.